This T cell receptor (beta chain) derives from a study of T cell responses to AZD1222 COVID-19 vaccine. A word on this clone: Its antigen is not identified.

Assay used: immunoSEQ multiplex PCR; TCRdb lists only in-frame clones, some missing. The data hold about 84,000 clones, with approximately 85% observed a single time. Trimming cost V 3 bases and J 1 base; bases outside gene matches: 1. Germline V gene data show CDR1 as SGHTA and CDR2 as FQGNSA. CDR3 length: 15 residues. Whole-study results and caveats: The study sampled repertoires only after the peak T cell response. Only a handful of AZD1222 recipients, five to seven in all, had baseline seropositivity. Epitopes outside B.1.351 and B.1.1.7 mutated regions reportedly drew nearly half of spike TCRs. Across the whole spike, CD4 TCRs peaked at regions 160-218 and 743-854.

The sequencing here drew on peripheral blood, taken 28 days after the second AZD1222 dose. This clonotype originated in an adult who received the AZD1222 COVID-19 vaccine. This rearrangement joins TRBV7-2 to TRBJ2-1; 9 bases agree with TRBD1. The CDR3 DNA reads TGTGCCAGCAGCTTCGACAGGGGGTCCTACAATGAGCAGTTCTTC. It codes for CASSFDRGSYNEQFF.